This T cell receptor beta chain was found in a study of T cells in localized non-small cell lung cancer. This CDR3 spans 14 amino acids. CDR1 is MNHEY, CDR2 SMNVEV, per germline (reference sequence). Trimming took 5 bases from V and 2 from J; bases not matched to a gene: 6. The assay was immunoSEQ multiplex PCR, and TCRdb's table has in-frame clones only and misses some. The sample holds around 10,000 clones, 60% to 75% seen once. Specimen: peripheral blood, collected before any cancer treatment. This clonotype originated in a male donor aged 60 or over with stage I lung adenocarcinoma. This chain links TRBV27 with TRBJ2-7; 7 bases agree with TRBD1. This CDR3 is CASSLRTGPYEQYF. The CDR3 DNA reads TGTGCCAGCAGTCTTAGGACAGGCCCCTACGAGCAGTACTTC.